These T cell receptor beta chains were read from a single sample in a study of post-analysis software for immune sequencing data. A single record per CDR3 protein comes from TCRdb applying MiXCR to the PCR reads. The sample has roughly 620,000 distinct CDR3 sequences; roughly 40% are singletons. Sequencing was carried out using blood. These receptors originate from a girl aged 5 to 17 with multiple sclerosis. Each CDR3 is given with its conserved first and last residue. A D gene is named only where the DNA matches it firmly. Size is stated for part of the rows, as once, few or many counts, or as a class when the clone is expanded.

-	TRBJ2-1	13	-	TRBV20-1	TGCAGTGCTAGAGTTCAGGACTACAATGAGCAGTTCTTC	CSARVQDYNEQFF
TRBD2	TRBJ2-5	18	few	TRBV5-1	TGCGCCAGCAGCTCCGGACTAGCGGGGGGGATTACGAGGGAGACCCAGTACTTC	CASSSGLAGGITRETQYF
-	TRBJ2-5	11	-	TRBV7-8	TGTGCCAGCAGCCCGACGGAGACCCAGTACTTC	CASSPTETQYF
TRBD2	TRBJ2-3	17	-	TRBV3-1	TGTGCCAGCAGCCAAGGTTGGACTAGCGGGAGTTCAGATACGCAGTATTTT	CASSQGWTSGSSDTQYF
TRBD1	TRBJ1-2	13	-	TRBV12-3/TRBV12-4	TGTGCCAGCAGGGACAGGCGCTTTCATGGCTACACCTTC	CASRDRRFHGYTF
-	TRBJ1-1	12	-	TRBV5-1	TGCGCCAGCAGCTTGTGGGGCAATGAAGCTTTCTTT	CASSLWGNEAFF
-	TRBJ2-7	17	few	TRBV12-3/TRBV12-4	TGTGCCAGCAGTCCCCGTTCAGCAGGAGGGCCTTCCTACGAGCAGTACTTC	CASSPRSAGGPSYEQYF
-	TRBJ2-5	15	-	TRBV7-2	TGTGCCAGCAGCTTAGGGTCGTTGCCCCAAGAGACCCAGTACTTC	CASSLGSLPQETQYF
-	TRBJ1-6	17	-	TRBV21-1	TGTGCCAGCAGCACACTTAAAGAGGGGGCCCTGGCATCACCCCTCCACTTT	CASSTLKEGALASPLHF
-	TRBJ2-1	14	-	TRBV12-3/TRBV12-4	TGTGCCAGCAGTTTCCGCGTCGAGGGCACTGAGCAGTTCTTC	CASSFRVEGTEQFF
TRBD2	TRBJ2-5	15	-	TRBV7-3	TGTGCCAGCAGCCTTACTAGCGGAGCGGGAGAGACCCAGTACTTC	CASSLTSGAGETQYF
TRBD1	TRBJ1-1	14	once	TRBV12-3/TRBV12-4	TGTGCCAGCAGTCCAAGACAGGGGACCACCGAAGCTTTCTTT	CASSPRQGTTEAFF
-	TRBJ2-1	12	-	TRBV5-5	TGTGCCAGCAGAAAGCAGGGCAATGAGCAGTTCTTC	CASRKQGNEQFF
-	TRBJ2-7	14	-	TRBV12-3/TRBV12-4	TGTGCCAGCAGTTTTGGGGGAGGAAGTAGCGAGCAGTACTTC	CASSFGGGSSEQYF
TRBD2	TRBJ2-3	16	-	TRBV7-2	TGTGCCAGCAGCCTTAGCGGGGGGTTATCTCGGGATACGCAGTATTTT	CASSLSGGLSRDTQYF
TRBD2	TRBJ2-1	14	many	TRBV4-1	TGCGCCAGCAGCCAAGGCGGGGGGTACAATGAGCAGTTCTTC	CASSQGGGYNEQFF
-	TRBJ1-2	14	few	TRBV27	TGTGCCAGCAGGGCCTACAAGTCTAACTATGGCTACACCTTC	CASRAYKSNYGYTF
-	TRBJ1-1	16	-	TRBV12-3/TRBV12-4	TGTGCCAGCAGTCCTAAACAGGTGTCCAGGAACACTGAAGCTTTCTTT	CASSPKQVSRNTEAFF
-	TRBJ2-7	15	few	TRBV7-2	TGTGCCAGCAGCTTAGTATCGAGTCGGGCCTACGAGCAGTACTTC	CASSLVSSRAYEQYF
TRBD2	TRBJ2-1	17	few	TRBV20-1	TGCAGTGCTAGAGATCTGAGAGCGGCTAGCGGGAGGAGTGAGCAGTTCTTC	CSARDLRAASGRSEQFF
-	TRBJ1-5	14	-	TRBV12-3/TRBV12-4	TGTGCCAGCAGTTTATTGGGTCCAAATCAGCCCCAGCATTTT	CASSLLGPNQPQHF
TRBD1	TRBJ1-2	13	-	TRBV7-2	TGTGCCAGCAACCCTCCAGGGGGCTATGGCTACACCTTC	CASNPPGGYGYTF
-	TRBJ2-6	15	-	TRBV2	TGTGCCAGCAGTGTTCTGCCCCCTGAGGCCAACGTCCTGACTTTC	CASSVLPPEANVLTF
TRBD1	TRBJ2-7	15	-	TRBV5-5	TGTGCCAGCAGCTTGTACGGACAGGGCGCCTACGAGCAGTACTTC	CASSLYGQGAYEQYF
-	TRBJ2-7	15	few	TRBV6-5	TGTGCCAGCAGTTCCTACGGGAAGGCCTCCTACGAGCAGTACTTC	CASSSYGKASYEQYF
-	TRBJ2-6	16	few	TRBV3-1	TGTGCCAGCAGCCAACTCCGAAGCTCTGGGGCCAACGTCCTGACTTTC	CASSQLRSSGANVLTF
TRBD2	TRBJ2-3	16	-	TRBV12-3/TRBV12-4	TGTGCCAGCAGTGAACTAGCGGGAGGGTTCACAGATACGCAGTATTTT	CASSELAGGFTDTQYF
-	TRBJ2-4	14	-	TRBV4-1	TGCGCCAGCAGCCAACGACTAGCCAAAAACATTCAGTACTTC	CASSQRLAKNIQYF
-	TRBJ2-3	14	-	TRBV6-4	TGTGCCAGCAGCCCGCACAGGGGCACAGATACGCAGTATTTT	CASSPHRGTDTQYF
-	TRBJ2-7	11	few	TRBV6-6	TGTGCCAGCAGTTATCAGTACGAGCAGTACTTC	CASSYQYEQYF
TRBD1	TRBJ2-7	13	-	TRBV6-6	TGTGCCAGCCAGAAGGGACAGGGTTTCGAGCAGTACTTC	CASQKGQGFEQYF
-	TRBJ2-5	15	-	TRBV12-3/TRBV12-4	TGTGCCGGCAGCCAGGAGGGAGAGGTCCAAGAGACCCAGTACTTC	CAGSQEGEVQETQYF
TRBD1	TRBJ2-3	16	-	TRBV2	TGTGCCAGCAGTGCCCTGGACAGGGCCTATTTAGATACGCAGTATTTT	CASSALDRAYLDTQYF
-	TRBJ2-1	14	-	TRBV29-1	TGCAGCGCCCGAGACAGAAGGGCGTCCGATGAGCAGTTCTTC	CSARDRRASDEQFF
TRBD1	TRBJ2-7	13	-	TRBV12-3/TRBV12-4	TGTGCCAGCAGTTTGGGACAGTTACGCGAGCAGTACTTC	CASSLGQLREQYF
TRBD1	TRBJ2-2	15	-	TRBV29-1	TGCAGCGCCCAACCGCGGGACAGGGGGACCGGGGAGCTGTTTTTT	CSAQPRDRGTGELFF
-	TRBJ1-6	15	-	TRBV3-1	TGTGCCAGCAGCCAAATCGGGGGTTCTAATTCACCCCTCCACTTT	CASSQIGGSNSPLHF
TRBD2	TRBJ2-1	15	-	TRBV12-3/TRBV12-4	TGTGCCAGCAGTTTCTCAGCGGGGGGGCTTAATGAGCAGTTCTTC	CASSFSAGGLNEQFF
TRBD2	TRBJ2-1	16	-	TRBV25-1	TGTGCCAGCGGGAGAACCACGGGACTAGCGGCTTGGGAGCAGTTCTTC	CASGRTTGLAAWEQFF
TRBD2	TRBJ2-1	15	-	TRBV10-3	TGTGCCATCACCTCGACTAGCGGCATTAACAATGAGCAGTTCTTC	CAITSTSGINNEQFF
TRBD1	TRBJ1-2	12	-	TRBV29-1	TGCAGCGTTGTAACAGGGGGCGATGGCTACACCTTC	CSVVTGGDGYTF
-	TRBJ2-7	12	-	TRBV29-1	TGCAGCGTTGAACAGGGTTCCTACGAGCAGTACTTC	CSVEQGSYEQYF
-	TRBJ2-7	13	-	TRBV10-3	TGTGCCATCGGTGAGGTCCCTGCCCACGAGCAGTACTTC	CAIGEVPAHEQYF
-	TRBJ2-7	13	few	TRBV28	TGTGCCAGCAGTTTTAATCATGTCTACGAGCAGTACTTC	CASSFNHVYEQYF
-	TRBJ1-2	12	-	TRBV10-3	TGTGCCATCAGCCCGGGGGGCTATGGCTACACCTTC	CAISPGGYGYTF
TRBD2	TRBJ2-5	15	-	TRBV7-3	TGTGCCAGCAGTCAAAGCGGGGGGGCTCGGGAGACCCAGTACTTC	CASSQSGGARETQYF
-	TRBJ2-1	16	-	TRBV4-1	TGCGCCAGCAGCCAAGAGGCCAGGGAGGCCTACAATGAGCAGTTCTTC	CASSQEAREAYNEQFF
TRBD2	TRBJ2-1	19	-	TRBV7-8	TGTCCCAGCAGCTTAGGTCGAGCGGGGGGTAAAAGCTCCTACAATGAGCAGTTCTTC	CPSSLGRAGGKSSYNEQFF